This T cell receptor (beta chain) was sequenced for a study of blood T cell repertoires in COVID-19. Assay used: immunoSEQ multiplex PCR; TCRdb lists only in-frame clones, some missing. The table has about 210,000 clones, more than 75% seen once. Germline CDR1 is LNHDA and CDR2 is SQIVND (reference sequence). Trimming left V 1 base short and J 2 bases short, with 6 bases between. This CDR3 region has 13 residues. The sequencing input was PBMCs or T cells enriched from blood (not recorded which). The chain links TRBV19 to TRBJ2-7, with D unresolved. The receptor was isolated from a man aged 30-40 years in a cohort exposed to, infected with or recovered from COVID-19 (not recorded which). The CDR3 sequence: CASSIASPYEQYF. CDR3 nucleotides: TGTGCCAGTAGTATAGCGTCCCCCTACGAGCAGTACTTC.